Presented here are 13 T cell receptor beta chains from one specimen sequenced in a study of blood T cell repertoires in COVID-19. Method: immunoSEQ multiplex PCR; TCRdb's copy keeps in-frame clones and lacks some. The table includes approximately 280,000 clones, around 90% detected once. Sequenced material: peripheral blood. These receptors originate from a man aged 18 to 35 with active or convalescent COVID-19.

J is TRBJ2-3 and V is TRBV6-5; TRBD1 might be the D (7 bases). This CDR3 comprises 15 residues. V was trimmed by 4 bases and J by 3 bases, leaving 14 bases between them. The V gene's germline CDR1 is MNHEY and CDR2 SVGAGI. The CDR3: CASSLQGRGTDTQYF. CDR3 nucleotide sequence: TGTGCCAGCAGTTTACAGGGGCGGGGTACAGATACGCAGTATTTT.

The chain combines TRBV2 with TRBJ1-1; D gene unclear. Trimming pared 5 bases from V and 5 bases from J, leaving 24 bases between. This CDR3 has 17 amino acids. Germline CDR1 SNHLY, CDR2 FYNNEI. The CDR3 DNA reads TGTGCCAGCAGTATAGATGGCGGCCCTGCGGCGGGGACTGAAGCTTTCTTT. Translating it yields CASSIDGGPAAGTEAFF.

The chain recombines TRBV11-2 with TRBJ2-7; D is possibly TRBD1 (7 bases). Germline CDR1 and CDR2: SGHAT and FQNNGV. Between the trimmed V and J ends, which lost 5 bases and 5 bases, there was a span of 19 bases. The CDR3 runs to 15 residues. The CDR3 region is CASSGAGGYTDEQYF. CDR3 in DNA: TGTGCCAGCAGCGGGGCAGGGGGGTATACGGACGAGCAGTACTTC.

This chain uses TRBV27 with TRBJ1-2; 9 nucleotides agree with TRBD1. CDR3 length: 14 amino acids. The germline V gene encodes CDR1 MNHEY and CDR2 SMNVEV (reference sequence). The V gene end was trimmed by 5 bases and the J gene end by 5 bases; junction bases not matched to a gene: 6. CDR3 residues: CASSRTGGSYGYTF. CDR3 coding DNA: TGTGCCAGCAGTAGAACAGGGGGCTCTTATGGCTACACCTTC.

The chain's CDR3 is CSVTGGGRALQGTEAFF. Here the CDR3 DNA reads TGCAGCGTCACAGGGGGCGGCCGGGCCCTTCAAGGCACTGAAGCTTTCTTT. The chain combines TRBV29-1 with TRBJ1-1; TRBD1 aligns across 9 bases. The CDR3 sequence is 17 residues long. In germline, CDR1 is SQVTM, CDR2 ANQGSEA. Trimming removed 6 bases from V and 4 bases from J; junction bases left unmatched: 18.

This rearrangement joins TRBV10-2 to TRBJ2-7; D unclear. Germline loops: CDR1 WSHSY, CDR2 SAAADI. V was shortened by 3 bases and J by 0 bases, with 6 bases between the two germline ends. The CDR3 runs 13 residues. The CDR3 region is CASSEGGSYEQYF. The CDR3 coding sequence is TGCGCCAGCAGTGAAGGCGGCTCCTACGAGCAGTACTTC.

The chain has TRBV11-2 and TRBJ1-4; possible D gene TRBD1, 6 bases. The germline CDR1 and CDR2 sequences are SGHAT and FQNNGV. This CDR3 is 13 amino acids long. V was cut by 5 bases and J by 6 bases, with 10 bases left in between. The CDR3 nucleotides read TGTGCCAGCAGCGAGCACAGGGATGAAAAACTGTTTTTT. It yields the protein CASSEHRDEKLFF. Together with reference TRBV11-2 and TRBJ1-4, the CDR3 gives the full variable domain: EAGVAQSPRYKIIEKRQSVAFWCNPISGHATLYWYQQILGQGPKLLIQFQNNGVVDDSQLPKDRFSAERLKGVDSTLKIQPAKLEDSAVYLCASSEHRDEKLFFGSGTQLSVL.

The chain has TRBV5-1 and TRBJ1-2, with 10 bases identical to TRBD1. The V and J ends lost 1 base and 8 bases, in that order; junction bases with no gene match: 5. CDR1 and CDR2 (germline): SGHRS, YFSETQ. The CDR3 consists of 14 residues. This CDR3 reads CASSLPGTGVGYTF. Here the CDR3 DNA reads TGCGCCAGCAGCTTGCCCGGGACAGGGGTAGGCTACACCTTC.

This chain joins TRBV18 and TRBJ2-5; perhaps TRBD1 as D (6 bases). The CDR3 length is 18 residues. V lost 2 bases to trimming and J lost 0 bases, with 19 bases between them. Germline CDR1 and CDR2: KGHSH and LQKENI. The chain's CDR3 is CASSPKTPDRSHQETQYF. CDR3 nucleotide sequence: TGTGCCAGCTCACCAAAGACCCCTGACAGGAGCCACCAAGAGACCCAGTACTTC.

This chain connects TRBV12-3 or TRBV12-4 to TRBJ1-1; D gene unclear. The CDR3 has 13 amino acids. The V gene lost 5 bases and the J gene lost 1 base, with 8 bases spanning the gap. The CDR3 loop reads CASSASGNTEAFF. Written as DNA, the CDR3 is TGTGCCAGCAGTGCCTCAGGGAACACTGAAGCTTTCTTT.

Worth noting for this clone: The junction does not match germline at one end; this may be a read error. The chain links TRBV23-1 to TRBJ2-7; D uncertain. Being an ORF, TRBV23-1 has a function that is uncertain. CDR3 length equals 11 residues. CDR3: CASSHLPRCDF. Here the CDR3 DNA reads TGCGCCAGCAGTCACCTCCCCAGGTGCGATTTC.

This clone was observed once. The J gene is TRBJ2-7, the V gene TRBV23-1, with D unresolved. TRBV23-1 is an open reading frame, and its role is uncertain. This CDR3 contains 14 residues. Trimming took 3 bases from V and 3 from J, leaving 12 bases between them. The CDR3 protein is CASSQTSEHYEQYF. The DNA of the CDR3 is TGCGCCAGCAGTCAGACTTCTGAACACTACGAGCAGTACTTC.

The CDR3 sequence is CASSSGDSYEQYF. CDR3 bases: TGTGCCAGCTCATCCGGAGACTCCTACGAGCAGTACTTC. The chain has TRBV18 and TRBJ2-7; D gene unclear. This CDR3 has 13 residues. Germline lookup yields CDR1 KGHSH and CDR2 LQKENI. Trimming removed 5 bases at V and 0 bases at J, with 8 bases between.